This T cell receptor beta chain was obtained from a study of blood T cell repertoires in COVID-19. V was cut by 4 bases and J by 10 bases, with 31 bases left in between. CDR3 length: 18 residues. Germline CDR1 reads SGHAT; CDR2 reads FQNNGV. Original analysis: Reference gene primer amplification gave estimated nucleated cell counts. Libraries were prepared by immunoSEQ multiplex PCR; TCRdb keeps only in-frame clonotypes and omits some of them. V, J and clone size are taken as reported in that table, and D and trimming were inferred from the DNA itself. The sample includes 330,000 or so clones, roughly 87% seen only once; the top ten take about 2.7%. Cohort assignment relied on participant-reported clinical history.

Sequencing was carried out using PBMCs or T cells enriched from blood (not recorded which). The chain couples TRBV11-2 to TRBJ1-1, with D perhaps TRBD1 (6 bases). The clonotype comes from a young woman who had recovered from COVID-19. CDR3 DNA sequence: TGTGCCAGCAGCTCCCTGGGGCCTCGACAGGTCCTACTCGTGCGAGCTTTCTTT. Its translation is CASSSLGPRQVLLVRAFF.